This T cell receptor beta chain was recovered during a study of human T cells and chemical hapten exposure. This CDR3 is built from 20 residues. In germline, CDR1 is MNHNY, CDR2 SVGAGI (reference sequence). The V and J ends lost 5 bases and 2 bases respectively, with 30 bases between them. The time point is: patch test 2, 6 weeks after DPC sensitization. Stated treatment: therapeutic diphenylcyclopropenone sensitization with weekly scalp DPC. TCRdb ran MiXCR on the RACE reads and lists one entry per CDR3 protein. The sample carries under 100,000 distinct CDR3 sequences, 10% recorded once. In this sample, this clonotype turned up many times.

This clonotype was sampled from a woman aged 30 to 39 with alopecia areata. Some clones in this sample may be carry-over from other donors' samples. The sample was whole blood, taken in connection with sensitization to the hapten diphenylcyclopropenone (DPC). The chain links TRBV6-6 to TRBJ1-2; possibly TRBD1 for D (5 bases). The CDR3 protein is CASSGPSIQGGTGENYGYTF. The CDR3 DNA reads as TGTGCCAGCAGTGGGCCCTCTATTCAGGGAGGGACGGGGGAGAACTATGGCTACACCTTC.